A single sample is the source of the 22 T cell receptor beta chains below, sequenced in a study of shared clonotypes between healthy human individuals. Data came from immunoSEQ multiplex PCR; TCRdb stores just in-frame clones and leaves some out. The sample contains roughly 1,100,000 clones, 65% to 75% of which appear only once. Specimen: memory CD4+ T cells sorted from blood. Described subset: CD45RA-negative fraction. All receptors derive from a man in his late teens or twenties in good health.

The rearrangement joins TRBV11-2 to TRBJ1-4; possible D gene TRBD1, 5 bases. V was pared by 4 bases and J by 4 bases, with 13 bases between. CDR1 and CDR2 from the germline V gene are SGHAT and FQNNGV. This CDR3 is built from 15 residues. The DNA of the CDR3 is TGTGCCAGCAGCTGGGGCGGGGCGGGTAATGAAAAACTGTTTTTT. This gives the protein CASSWGGAGNEKLFF. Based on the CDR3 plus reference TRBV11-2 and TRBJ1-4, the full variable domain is EAGVAQSPRYKIIEKRQSVAFWCNPISGHATLYWYQQILGQGPKLLIQFQNNGVVDDSQLPKDRFSAERLKGVDSTLKIQPAKLEDSAVYLCASSWGGAGNEKLFFGSGTQLSVL.

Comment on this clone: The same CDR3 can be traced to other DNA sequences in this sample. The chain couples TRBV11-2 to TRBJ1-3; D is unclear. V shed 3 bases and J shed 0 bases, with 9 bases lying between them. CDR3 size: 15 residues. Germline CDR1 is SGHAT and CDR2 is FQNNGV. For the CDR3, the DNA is TGTGCCAGCAGCTTCGGACGGAGCTCTGGAAACACCATATATTTT. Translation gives CASSFGRSSGNTIYF.

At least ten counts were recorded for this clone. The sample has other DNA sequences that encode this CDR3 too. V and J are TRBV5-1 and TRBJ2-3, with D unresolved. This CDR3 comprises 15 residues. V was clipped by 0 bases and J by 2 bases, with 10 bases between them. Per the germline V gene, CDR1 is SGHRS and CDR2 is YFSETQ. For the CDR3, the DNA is TGCGCCAGCAGCTTGGATTGGGGATCCACAGATACGCAGTATTTT. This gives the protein CASSLDWGSTDTQYF.

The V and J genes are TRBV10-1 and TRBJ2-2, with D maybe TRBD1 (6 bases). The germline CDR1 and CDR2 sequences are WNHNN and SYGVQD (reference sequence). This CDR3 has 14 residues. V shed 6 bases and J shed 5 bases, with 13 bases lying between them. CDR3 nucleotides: TGCGCCAGCAGAAGCTCCGGACAGACCGGGGAGCTGTTTTTT. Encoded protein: CASRSSGQTGELFF.

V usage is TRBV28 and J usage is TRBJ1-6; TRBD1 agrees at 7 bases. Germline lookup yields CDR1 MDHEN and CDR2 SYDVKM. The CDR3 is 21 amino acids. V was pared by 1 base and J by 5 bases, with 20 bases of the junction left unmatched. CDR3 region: CASSLLTPYLGRDSDNSPLHF. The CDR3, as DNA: TGTGCCAGCAGTTTATTAACGCCATACCTGGGGAGGGACAGCGATAATTCACCCCTCCACTTT.

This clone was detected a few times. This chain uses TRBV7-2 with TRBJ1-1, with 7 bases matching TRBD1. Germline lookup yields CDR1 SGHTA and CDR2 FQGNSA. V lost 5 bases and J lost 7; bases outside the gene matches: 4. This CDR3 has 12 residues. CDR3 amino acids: CASSRTGIEAFF. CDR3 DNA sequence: TGTGCCAGCAGCCGGACAGGCATTGAAGCTTTCTTT.

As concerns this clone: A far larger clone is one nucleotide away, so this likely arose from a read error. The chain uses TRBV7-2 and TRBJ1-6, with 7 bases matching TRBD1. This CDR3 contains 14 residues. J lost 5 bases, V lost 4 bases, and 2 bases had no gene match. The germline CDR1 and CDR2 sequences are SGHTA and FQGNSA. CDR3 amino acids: CASSSGQNNSPLHF. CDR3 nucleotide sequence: TGTGCCAGCAGCTCGGGACAGAATAATTCACCCCTCCACTTT.

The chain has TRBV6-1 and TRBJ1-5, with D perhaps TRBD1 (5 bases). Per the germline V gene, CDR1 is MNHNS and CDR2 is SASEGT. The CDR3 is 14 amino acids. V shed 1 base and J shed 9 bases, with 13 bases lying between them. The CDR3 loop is CASSEEAGRGPQHF. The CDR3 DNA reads TGTGCCAGCAGTGAAGAAGCAGGGCGAGGGCCCCAGCATTTT.

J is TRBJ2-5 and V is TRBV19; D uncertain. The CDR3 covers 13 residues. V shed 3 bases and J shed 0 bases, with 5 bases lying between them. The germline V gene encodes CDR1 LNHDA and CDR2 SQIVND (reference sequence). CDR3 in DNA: TGTGCCAGTAGTATTTTTGACCAAGAGACCCAGTACTTC. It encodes CASSIFDQETQYF.

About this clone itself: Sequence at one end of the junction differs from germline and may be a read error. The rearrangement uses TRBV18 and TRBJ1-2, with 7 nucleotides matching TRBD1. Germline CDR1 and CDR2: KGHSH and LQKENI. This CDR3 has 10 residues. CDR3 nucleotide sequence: TGTGCCAGCTCATCGGGACAGATGGCCTTC. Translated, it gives CASSSGQMAF.

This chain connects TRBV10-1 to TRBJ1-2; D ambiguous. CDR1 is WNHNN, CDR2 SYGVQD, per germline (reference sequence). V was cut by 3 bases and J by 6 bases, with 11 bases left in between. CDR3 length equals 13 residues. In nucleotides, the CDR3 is TGCGCCAGCAGTGAAACAGAACCCCATGGCTACACCTTC. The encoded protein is CASSETEPHGYTF.

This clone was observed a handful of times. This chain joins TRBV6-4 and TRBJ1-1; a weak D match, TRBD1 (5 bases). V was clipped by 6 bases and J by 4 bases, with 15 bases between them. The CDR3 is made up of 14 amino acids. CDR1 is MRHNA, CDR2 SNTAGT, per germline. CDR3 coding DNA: TGTGCCAGCAGGTCCAGGGACGAGGGCACTGAAGCTTTCTTT. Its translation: CASRSRDEGTEAFF.

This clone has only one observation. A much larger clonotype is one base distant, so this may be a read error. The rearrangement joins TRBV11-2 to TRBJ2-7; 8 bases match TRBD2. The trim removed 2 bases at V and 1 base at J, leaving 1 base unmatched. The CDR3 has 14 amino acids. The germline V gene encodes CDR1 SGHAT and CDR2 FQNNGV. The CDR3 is CASSLTSGSYEQYF. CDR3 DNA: TGTGCCAGCAGCTTAACTAGCGGATCCTACGAGCAGTACTTC.

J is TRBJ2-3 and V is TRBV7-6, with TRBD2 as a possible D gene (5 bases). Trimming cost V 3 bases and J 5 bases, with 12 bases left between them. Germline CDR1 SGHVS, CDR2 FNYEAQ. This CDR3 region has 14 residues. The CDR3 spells CASSFSGGIDTQYF. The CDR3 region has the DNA TGTGCCAGCAGCTTCAGTGGAGGAATAGATACGCAGTATTTT.

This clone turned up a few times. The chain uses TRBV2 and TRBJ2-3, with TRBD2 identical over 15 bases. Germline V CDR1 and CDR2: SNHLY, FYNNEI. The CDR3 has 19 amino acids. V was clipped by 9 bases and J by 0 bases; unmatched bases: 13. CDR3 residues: CASLTPGLAGGTSTDTQYF. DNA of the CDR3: TGTGCCAGTCTTACTCCGGGACTAGCGGGAGGAACTAGCACAGATACGCAGTATTTT.

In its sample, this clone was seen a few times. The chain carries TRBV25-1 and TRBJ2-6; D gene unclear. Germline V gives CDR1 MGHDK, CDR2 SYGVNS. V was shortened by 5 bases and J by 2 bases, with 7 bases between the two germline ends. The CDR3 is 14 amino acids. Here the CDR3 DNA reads TGTGCCAGCAGTACGTGGGCTGGGGCCAACGTCCTGACTTTC. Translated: CASSTWAGANVLTF.

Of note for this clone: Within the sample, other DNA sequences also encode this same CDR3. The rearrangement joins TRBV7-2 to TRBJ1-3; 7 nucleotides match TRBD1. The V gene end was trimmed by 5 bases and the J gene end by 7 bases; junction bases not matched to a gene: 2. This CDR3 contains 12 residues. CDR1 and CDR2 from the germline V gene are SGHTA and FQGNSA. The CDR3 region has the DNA TGTGCCAGCAGCCTCAGGGGGAACACCATATATTTT. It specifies CASSLRGNTIYF.

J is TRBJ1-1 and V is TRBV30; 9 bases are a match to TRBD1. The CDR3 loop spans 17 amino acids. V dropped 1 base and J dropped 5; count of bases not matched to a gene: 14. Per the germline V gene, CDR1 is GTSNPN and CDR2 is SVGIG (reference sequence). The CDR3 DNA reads TGTGCCTGGAGTGGACAGGGGGGATTTTTAGAGTGGACTGAAGCTTTCTTT. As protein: CAWSGQGGFLEWTEAFF.

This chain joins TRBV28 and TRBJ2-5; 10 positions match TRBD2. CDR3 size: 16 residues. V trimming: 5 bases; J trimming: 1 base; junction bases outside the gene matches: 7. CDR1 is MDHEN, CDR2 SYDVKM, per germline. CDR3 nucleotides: TGTGCCAGCAGTGATTGGGGACTAGCGTTCCAAGAGACCCAGTACTTC. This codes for CASSDWGLAFQETQYF.

The CDR3 spells CASSLEGAFPGNTIYF. As DNA, the CDR3 is TGTGCCAGCAGCTTAGAAGGGGCCTTTCCTGGAAACACCATATATTTT. The genes are TRBV7-2 and TRBJ1-3; TRBD1 might be the D (5 bases). The germline V gene encodes CDR1 SGHTA and CDR2 FQGNSA. The CDR3 is 16 residues long. The ends were cut back, 1 base at V and 2 bases at J, with 12 bases in the middle.

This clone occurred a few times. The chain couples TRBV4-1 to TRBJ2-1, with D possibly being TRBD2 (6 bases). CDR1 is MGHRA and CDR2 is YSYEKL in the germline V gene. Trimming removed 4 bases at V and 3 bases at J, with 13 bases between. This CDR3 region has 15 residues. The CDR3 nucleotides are TGCGCCAGCAGCCCCCCTTTGGGACTCTACAATGAGCAGTTCTTC. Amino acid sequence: CASSPPLGLYNEQFF.

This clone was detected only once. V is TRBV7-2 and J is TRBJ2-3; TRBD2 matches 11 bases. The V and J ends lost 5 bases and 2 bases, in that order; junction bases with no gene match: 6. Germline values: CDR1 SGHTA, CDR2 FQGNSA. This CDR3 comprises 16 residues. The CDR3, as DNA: TGTGCCAGCAGCCCAGGGGGACTAGCGGTCACAGATACGCAGTATTTT. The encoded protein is CASSPGGLAVTDTQYF.